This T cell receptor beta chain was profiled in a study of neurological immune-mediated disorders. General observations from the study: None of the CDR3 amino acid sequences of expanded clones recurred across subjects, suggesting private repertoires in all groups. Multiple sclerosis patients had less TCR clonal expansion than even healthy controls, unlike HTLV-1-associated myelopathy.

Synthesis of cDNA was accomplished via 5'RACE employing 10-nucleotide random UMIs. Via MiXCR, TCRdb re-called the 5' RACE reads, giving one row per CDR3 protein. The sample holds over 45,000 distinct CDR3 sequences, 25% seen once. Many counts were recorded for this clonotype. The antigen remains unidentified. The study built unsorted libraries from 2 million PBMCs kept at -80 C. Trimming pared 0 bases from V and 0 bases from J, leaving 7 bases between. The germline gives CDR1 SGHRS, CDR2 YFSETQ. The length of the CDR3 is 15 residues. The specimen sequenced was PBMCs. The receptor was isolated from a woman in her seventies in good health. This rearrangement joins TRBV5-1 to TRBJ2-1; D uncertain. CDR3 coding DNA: TGCGCCAGCAGCTTGGACGCGGTCTCCTACAATGAGCAGTTCTTC. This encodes CASSLDAVSYNEQFF.